This TCR beta chain was observed in a study of blood T cell repertoires in COVID-19. Looking at the study overall: From T cells, B-cell-depleted T cells, or PBMCs came the material, which was cDNA or gDNA.

In the source study's methods: Researchers report that nucleated cell counts were estimated from reference gene primer amplification. The repertoire was sequenced with immunoSEQ multiplex PCR; TCRdb's copy has only in-frame clones and lacks some. The V and J calls and clone size are taken from that table; D and trimming were inferred from the DNA. Of about 70,000 clones listed, about four fifths are singletons. The receptor was isolated from a woman of 80 years or more with active or convalescent COVID-19. What was sequenced was peripheral blood.

The CDR3 sequence is CASSQGGEQYF. The CDR3 bases are TGTGCCAGCAGCCAAGGCGGCGAGCAGTACTTC. The chain is built from TRBV14 and TRBJ2-7; D is unresolved. V was shortened by 1 base and J by 6 bases, with 4 bases between the two germline ends. This CDR3 region has 11 residues. CDR1 is SGHDN and CDR2 is FVKESK in the germline V gene.